The clone carrying this T cell receptor (beta chain) was seen a handful of times. Its antigen is not known. This sample includes further DNA sequences coding for the same CDR3. This sample was taken from a study of shared clonotypes between healthy human individuals. Deletions cut 4 bases from V and 0 bases from J, with 8 bases between. Germline V lookup: CDR1 SGDLS, CDR2 YYNGEE. The CDR3 totals 14 residues. Sequencing was performed with immunoSEQ multiplex PCR; in TCRdb, only in-frame clones are kept and a portion is missing. The sample has roughly 2.1 million clones; under 95% are singletons. The naive CD8 fraction comprised CD45RO-negative cells positively selected for CCR7 and excluded terminally differentiated effector memory CD45RA+ cells. Study findings and constraints: Incomplete sequencing of sorted subsets was indicated by rarefaction despite large depth.

The V gene is TRBV9, the J gene TRBJ2-1; possibly TRBD2 for D (5 bases). Sequencing input: naive CD8+ T cells from PBMCs. The source of this sequence is a man aged 18 to 30 in good health. Some clones in this sample may be carry-over from other donors' samples. The CDR3 sequence is CASSPRGSYNEQFF. DNA for the CDR3: TGTGCCAGCAGCCCCCGGGGCTCCTACAATGAGCAGTTCTTC.